This T cell receptor beta chain originates from a study of cytomegalovirus exposure and HLA in healthy donors. About this clone itself: Antigen unknown.

Study observations and caveats: Associated with HLA alleles at 0.05 false discovery rate in a later analysis were over 15,000 TCR beta sequences. The study assumed roughly uniform donor sequencing depth for presence/absence analyses.

The CDR3 is 16 residues long. V lost 2 bases and J lost 4, with 15 bases in between. Germline loops: CDR1 SNHLY, CDR2 FYNNEI. Those who donated were healthy bone marrow donors. The PCR made use of 60 Vbeta and 13 Jbeta primers. Generated by immunoSEQ multiplex PCR, the TCRdb table keeps only in-frame clones and is missing some. The table lists about 170,000 clones, around 78% of them singletons. The chain uses TRBV2 and TRBJ2-1, with a possible D match to TRBD2 (6 bases). The TCR originated in a woman aged 30 to 39 in good health and CMV-seropositive. The sample was PBMCs. CDR3 bases: TGTGCCAGCAGTGAACGCCGGACTATTGGGTACAATGAGCAGTTCTTC. Its translation: CASSERRTIGYNEQFF.